The 7 T cell receptor beta chains presented below share a single source sample, sequenced in a study of T cell responses to AZD1222 COVID-19 vaccine. Method: immunoSEQ multiplex PCR; TCRdb's copy keeps in-frame clones and lacks some. The top ten hold approximately 1% of the sample, which has 200,000 or so clones, roughly 92% seen once. Sequenced material: peripheral blood, taken 28 days after the second AZD1222 dose. These receptors all come from an adult who received the AZD1222 COVID-19 vaccine.

The J gene is TRBJ1-3, the V gene TRBV18; 9 nucleotides align to TRBD1. Germline loops: CDR1 KGHSH, CDR2 LQKENI. The CDR3 runs 14 residues. Losses at the gene ends were 2 bases for V and 10 bases for J; bases not matched to a gene: 6. The CDR3 spells CASSPVGQGETIYF. The CDR3 DNA reads as TGTGCCAGCTCACCAGTGGGACAGGGAGAAACCATATATTTT.

This rearrangement joins TRBV6-5 to TRBJ2-7; D is unclear. The V gene lost 5 bases and the J gene lost 3 bases, with 11 bases spanning the gap. Per germline, CDR1 MNHEY and CDR2 SVGAGI. The CDR3 loop spans 13 amino acids. The CDR3 nucleotides are TGTGCCAGCAGTCGAGGCGAAAACTACGAGCAGTACTTC. Amino acids: CASSRGENYEQYF.

This clone was detected once. The gene calls are TRBV19 and TRBJ1-6; D possibly corresponds to TRBD1 (5 bases). Germline lookup yields CDR1 LNHDA and CDR2 SQIVND (reference sequence). The CDR3 sequence is 15 residues long. V was pared by 7 bases and J by 3 bases, with 13 bases between. The CDR3 region has the DNA TGTGCCAGTAACAGCAGGGCGGACTATAATTCACCCCTCCACTTT. This codes for CASNSRADYNSPLHF.

The chain couples TRBV27 to TRBJ2-7, with a possible D match to TRBD1 (5 bases). CDR3 length: 13 residues. Germline V gene lookup returns CDR1 MNHEY and CDR2 SMNVEV (reference sequence). V shed 3 bases and J shed 2 bases, with 8 bases lying between them. The CDR3 coding sequence is TGTGCCAGCAGTTTTGGGGCCCCCTACGAGCAGTACTTC. Encoded protein: CASSFGAPYEQYF.

The gene calls are TRBV10-3 and TRBJ2-5; D may be TRBD2 (5 bases). CDR3 length: 13 residues. In germline, CDR1 is ENHRY, CDR2 SYGVKD. Trimming left V 4 bases short and J 0 bases short, with 6 bases between. The CDR3 region has the DNA TGTGCCATCAGTGCGGGGTACCAAGAGACCCAGTACTTC. This gives the protein CAISAGYQETQYF.

This clone was seen only once. This chain links TRBV6-2 or TRBV6-3 with TRBJ1-1, with D uncertain. Trimming removed 6 bases at V and 4 bases at J, with 6 bases between. CDR3 length equals 11 residues. Germline V gene sequence: CDR1 MNHEY, CDR2 SVGEGT. The DNA for the CDR3 is TGTGCCAGCAGCTTGGGCACTGAAGCTTTCTTT. Amino acid sequence: CASSLGTEAFF.

V usage is TRBV2 and J usage is TRBJ1-3; 10 nucleotides align to TRBD1. The CDR3 is made up of 15 amino acids. Per germline, CDR1 SNHLY and CDR2 FYNNEI. Trimming cost V 9 bases and J 4 bases; bases outside gene matches: 9. The CDR3 nucleotides are TGTGCCAGTCAAACGGGGACAGGGGAAGGAAACACCATATATTTT. Protein product: CASQTGTGEGNTIYF.